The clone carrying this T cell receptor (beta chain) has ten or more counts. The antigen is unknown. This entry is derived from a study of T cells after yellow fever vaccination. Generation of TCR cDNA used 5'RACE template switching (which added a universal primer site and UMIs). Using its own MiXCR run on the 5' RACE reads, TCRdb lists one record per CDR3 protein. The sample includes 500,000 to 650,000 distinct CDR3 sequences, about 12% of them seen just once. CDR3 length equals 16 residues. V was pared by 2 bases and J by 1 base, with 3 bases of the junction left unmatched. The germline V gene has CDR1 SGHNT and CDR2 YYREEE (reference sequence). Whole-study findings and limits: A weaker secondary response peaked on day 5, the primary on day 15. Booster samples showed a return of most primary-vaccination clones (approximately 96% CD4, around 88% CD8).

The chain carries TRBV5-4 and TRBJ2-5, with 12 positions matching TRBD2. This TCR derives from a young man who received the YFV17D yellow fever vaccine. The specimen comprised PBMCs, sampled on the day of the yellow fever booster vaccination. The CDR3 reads CASSLGLAGLQETQYF. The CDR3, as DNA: TGTGCCAGCAGCTTAGGACTAGCGGGACTCCAAGAGACCCAGTACTTC.